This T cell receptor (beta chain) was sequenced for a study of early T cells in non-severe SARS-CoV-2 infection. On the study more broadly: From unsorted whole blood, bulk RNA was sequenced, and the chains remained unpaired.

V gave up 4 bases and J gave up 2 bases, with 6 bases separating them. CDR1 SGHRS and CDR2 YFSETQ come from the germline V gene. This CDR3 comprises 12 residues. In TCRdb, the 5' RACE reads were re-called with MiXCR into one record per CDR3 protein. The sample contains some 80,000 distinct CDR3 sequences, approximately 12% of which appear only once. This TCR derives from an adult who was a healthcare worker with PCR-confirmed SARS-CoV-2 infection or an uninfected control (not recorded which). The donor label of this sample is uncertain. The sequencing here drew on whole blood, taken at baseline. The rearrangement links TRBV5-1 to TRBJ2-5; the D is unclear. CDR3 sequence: CASSLEQETQYF. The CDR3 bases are TGCGCCAGCAGCCTTGAGCAAGAGACCCAGTACTTC.